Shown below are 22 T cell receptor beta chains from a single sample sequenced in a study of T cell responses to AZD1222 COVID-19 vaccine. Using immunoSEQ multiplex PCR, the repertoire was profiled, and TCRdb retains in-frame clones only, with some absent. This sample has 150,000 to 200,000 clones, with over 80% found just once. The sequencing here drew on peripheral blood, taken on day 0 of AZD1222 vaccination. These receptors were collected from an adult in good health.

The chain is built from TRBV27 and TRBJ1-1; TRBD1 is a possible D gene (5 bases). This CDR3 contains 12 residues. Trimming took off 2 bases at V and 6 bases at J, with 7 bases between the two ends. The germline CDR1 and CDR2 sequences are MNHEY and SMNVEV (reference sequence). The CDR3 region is CASSLRGAEAFF. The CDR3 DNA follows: TGTGCCAGCAGTTTAAGGGGTGCTGAAGCTTTCTTT.

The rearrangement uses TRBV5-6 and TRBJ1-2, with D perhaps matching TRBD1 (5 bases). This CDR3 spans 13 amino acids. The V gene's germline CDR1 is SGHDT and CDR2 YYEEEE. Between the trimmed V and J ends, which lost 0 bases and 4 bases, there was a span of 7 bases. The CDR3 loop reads CASSLGGTYGYTF. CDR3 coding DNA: TGTGCCAGCAGCTTGGGGGGCACCTATGGCTACACCTTC.

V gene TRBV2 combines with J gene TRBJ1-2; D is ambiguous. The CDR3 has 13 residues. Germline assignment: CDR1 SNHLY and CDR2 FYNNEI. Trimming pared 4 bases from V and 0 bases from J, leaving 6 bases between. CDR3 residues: CASSGGPNYGYTF. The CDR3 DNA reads TGTGCCAGCAGTGGCGGGCCTAACTATGGCTACACCTTC.

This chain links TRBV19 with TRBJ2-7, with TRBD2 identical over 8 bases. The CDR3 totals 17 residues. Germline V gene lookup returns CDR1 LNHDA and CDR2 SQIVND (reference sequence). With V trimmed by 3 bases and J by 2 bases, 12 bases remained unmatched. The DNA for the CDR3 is TGTGCCAGTAGTATTGTCCCTTCGGCGGGACTAGCCTACGAGCAGTACTTC. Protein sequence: CASSIVPSAGLAYEQYF.

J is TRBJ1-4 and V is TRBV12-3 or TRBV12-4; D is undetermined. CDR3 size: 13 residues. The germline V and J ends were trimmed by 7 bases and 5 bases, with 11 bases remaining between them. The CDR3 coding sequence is TGTGCCAGCACCCCGGCCAGAAATGAAAAACTGTTTTTT. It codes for CASTPARNEKLFF.

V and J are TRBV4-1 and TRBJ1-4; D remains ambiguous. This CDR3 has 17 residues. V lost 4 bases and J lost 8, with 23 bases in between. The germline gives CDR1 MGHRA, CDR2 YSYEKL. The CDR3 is CASSRKPDGYLGEKLFF. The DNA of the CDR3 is TGCGCCAGCAGCCGCAAACCGGACGGCTACTTAGGCGAAAAACTGTTTTTT.

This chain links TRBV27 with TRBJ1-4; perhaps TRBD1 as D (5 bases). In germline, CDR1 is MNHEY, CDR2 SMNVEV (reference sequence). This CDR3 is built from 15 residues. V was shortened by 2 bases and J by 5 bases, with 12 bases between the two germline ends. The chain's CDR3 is CASSLGGRGNEKLFF. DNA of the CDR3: TGTGCCAGCAGTTTAGGTGGGAGGGGCAATGAAAAACTGTTTTTT.

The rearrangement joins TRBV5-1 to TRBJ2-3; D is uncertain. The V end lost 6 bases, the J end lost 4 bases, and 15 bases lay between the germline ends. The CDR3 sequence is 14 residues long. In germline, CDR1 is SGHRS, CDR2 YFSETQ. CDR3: CASMGSHAPDTQYF. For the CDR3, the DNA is TGCGCCAGCATGGGGTCCCACGCCCCAGATACGCAGTATTTT.

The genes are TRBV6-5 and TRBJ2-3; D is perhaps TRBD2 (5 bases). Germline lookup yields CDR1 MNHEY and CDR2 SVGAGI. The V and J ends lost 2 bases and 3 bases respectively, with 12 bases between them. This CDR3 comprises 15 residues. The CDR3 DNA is TGTGCCAGCAGTTACACGGCAGGAGGTACAGATACGCAGTATTTT. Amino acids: CASSYTAGGTDTQYF.

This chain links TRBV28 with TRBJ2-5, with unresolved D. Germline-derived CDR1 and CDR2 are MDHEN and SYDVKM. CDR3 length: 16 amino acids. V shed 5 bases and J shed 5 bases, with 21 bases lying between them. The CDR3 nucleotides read TGTGCCAGCAGTCCCCGCCTGGGCTGGGGAAGTGAGACCCAGTACTTC. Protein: CASSPRLGWGSETQYF.

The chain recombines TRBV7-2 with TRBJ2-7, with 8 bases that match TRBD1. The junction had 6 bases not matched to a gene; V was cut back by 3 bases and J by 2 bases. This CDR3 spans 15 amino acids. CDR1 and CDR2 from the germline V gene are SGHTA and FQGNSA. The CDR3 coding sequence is TGTGCCAGCAGCTTGGGGACAGGAAAAGCCTACGAGCAGTACTTC. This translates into CASSLGTGKAYEQYF. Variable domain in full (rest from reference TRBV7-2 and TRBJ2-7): GAGVSQSPSNKVTEKGKDVELRCDPISGHTALYWYRQSLGQGLEFLIYFQGNSAPDKSGLPSDRFSAERTGGSVSTLTIQRTQQEDSAVYLCASSLGTGKAYEQYFGPGTRLTVT.

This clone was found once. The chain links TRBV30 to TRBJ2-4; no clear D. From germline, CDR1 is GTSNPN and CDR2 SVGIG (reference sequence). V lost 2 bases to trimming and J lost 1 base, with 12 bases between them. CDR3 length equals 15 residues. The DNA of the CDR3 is TGTGCCTGGAGTTTGATGGGAATGGCCAAAAACATTCAGTACTTC. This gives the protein CAWSLMGMAKNIQYF. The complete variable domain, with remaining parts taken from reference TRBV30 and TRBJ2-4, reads SQTIHQWPATLVQPVGSPLSLECTVEGTSNPNLYWYRQAAGRGLQLLFYSVGIGQISSEVPQNLSASRPQDRQFILSSKKLLLSDSGFYLCAWSLMGMAKNIQYFGAGTRLSVL.

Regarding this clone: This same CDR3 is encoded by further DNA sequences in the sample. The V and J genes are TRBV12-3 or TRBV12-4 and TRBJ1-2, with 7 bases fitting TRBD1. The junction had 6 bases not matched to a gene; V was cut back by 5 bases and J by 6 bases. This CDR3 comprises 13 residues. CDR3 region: CASSLTGSDGYTF. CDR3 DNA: TGTGCCAGCAGTCTGACAGGGTCAGATGGCTACACCTTC.

CDR3 protein: CASSPGQGGYNEQFF. In DNA form, the CDR3 reads TGTGCCAGCTCACCAGGCCAGGGAGGCTACAATGAGCAGTTCTTC. J is TRBJ2-1 and V is TRBV18, with a possible D match to TRBD2 (6 bases). V lost 2 bases, J lost 3 bases, and 11 bases lay in between. Germline loops: CDR1 KGHSH, CDR2 LQKENI. The CDR3 has 15 residues.

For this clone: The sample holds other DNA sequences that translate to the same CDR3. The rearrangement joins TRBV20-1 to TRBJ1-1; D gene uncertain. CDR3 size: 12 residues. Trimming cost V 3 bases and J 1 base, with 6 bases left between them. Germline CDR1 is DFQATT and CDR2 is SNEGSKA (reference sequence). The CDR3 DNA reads TGCAGTGCTAGTCGACCGAACACTGAAGCTTTCTTT. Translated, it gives CSASRPNTEAFF.

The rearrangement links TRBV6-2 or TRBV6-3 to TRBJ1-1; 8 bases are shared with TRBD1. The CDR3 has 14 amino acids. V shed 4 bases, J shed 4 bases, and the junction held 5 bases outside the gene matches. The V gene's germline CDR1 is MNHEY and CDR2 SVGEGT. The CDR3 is CASSSAGGVTEAFF. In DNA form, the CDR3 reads TGTGCCAGCAGTTCGGCAGGGGGCGTCACTGAAGCTTTCTTT.

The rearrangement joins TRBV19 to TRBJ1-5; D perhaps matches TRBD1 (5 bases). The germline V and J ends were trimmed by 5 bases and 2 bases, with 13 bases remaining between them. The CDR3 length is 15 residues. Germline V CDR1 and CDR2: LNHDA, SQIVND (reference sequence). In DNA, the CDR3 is TGTGCCAGTAGTGAAAGGAGGGACGGCAATCAGCCCCAGCATTTT. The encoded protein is CASSERRDGNQPQHF. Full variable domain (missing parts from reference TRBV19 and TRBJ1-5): DGGITQSPKYLFRKEGQNVTLSCEQNLNHDAMYWYRQDPGQGLRLIYYSQIVNDFQKGDIAEGYSVSREKKESFPLTVTSAQKNPTAFYLCASSERRDGNQPQHFGDGTRLSIL.

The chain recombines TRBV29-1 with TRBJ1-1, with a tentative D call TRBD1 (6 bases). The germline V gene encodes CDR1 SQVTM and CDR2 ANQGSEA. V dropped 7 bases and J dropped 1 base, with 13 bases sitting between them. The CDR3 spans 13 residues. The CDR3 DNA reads TGCAGCGCCGGCAGGGGACGGAACACTGAAGCTTTCTTT. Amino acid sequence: CSAGRGRNTEAFF.

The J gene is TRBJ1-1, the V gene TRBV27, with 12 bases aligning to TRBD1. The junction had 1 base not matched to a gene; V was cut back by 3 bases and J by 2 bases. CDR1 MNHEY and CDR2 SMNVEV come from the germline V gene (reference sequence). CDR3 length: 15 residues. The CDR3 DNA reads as TGTGCCAGCAGTTTGGGGACAGGGGGCAACACTGAAGCTTTCTTT. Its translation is CASSLGTGGNTEAFF.

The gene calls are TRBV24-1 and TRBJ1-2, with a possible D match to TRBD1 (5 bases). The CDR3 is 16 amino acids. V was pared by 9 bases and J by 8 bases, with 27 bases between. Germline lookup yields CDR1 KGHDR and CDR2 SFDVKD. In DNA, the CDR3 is TGTGCCACCCGCCGGGACCCCTTAATCCTCGGGGTCGGCTACACCTTC. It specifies CATRRDPLILGVGYTF.

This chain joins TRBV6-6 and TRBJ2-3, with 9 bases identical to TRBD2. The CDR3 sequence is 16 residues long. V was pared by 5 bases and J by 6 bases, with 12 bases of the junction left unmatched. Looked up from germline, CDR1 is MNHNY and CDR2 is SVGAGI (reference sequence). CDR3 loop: CASSPRLAGYSDTQYF. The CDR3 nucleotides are TGTGCCAGCAGTCCTCGGCTAGCGGGGTATAGTGATACGCAGTATTTT.

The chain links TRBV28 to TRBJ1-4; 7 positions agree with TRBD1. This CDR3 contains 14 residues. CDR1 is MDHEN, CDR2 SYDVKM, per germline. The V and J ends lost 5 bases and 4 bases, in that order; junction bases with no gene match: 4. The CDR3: CASSHRQGNEKLFF. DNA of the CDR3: TGTGCCAGCAGTCACAGACAGGGTAATGAAAAACTGTTTTTT.